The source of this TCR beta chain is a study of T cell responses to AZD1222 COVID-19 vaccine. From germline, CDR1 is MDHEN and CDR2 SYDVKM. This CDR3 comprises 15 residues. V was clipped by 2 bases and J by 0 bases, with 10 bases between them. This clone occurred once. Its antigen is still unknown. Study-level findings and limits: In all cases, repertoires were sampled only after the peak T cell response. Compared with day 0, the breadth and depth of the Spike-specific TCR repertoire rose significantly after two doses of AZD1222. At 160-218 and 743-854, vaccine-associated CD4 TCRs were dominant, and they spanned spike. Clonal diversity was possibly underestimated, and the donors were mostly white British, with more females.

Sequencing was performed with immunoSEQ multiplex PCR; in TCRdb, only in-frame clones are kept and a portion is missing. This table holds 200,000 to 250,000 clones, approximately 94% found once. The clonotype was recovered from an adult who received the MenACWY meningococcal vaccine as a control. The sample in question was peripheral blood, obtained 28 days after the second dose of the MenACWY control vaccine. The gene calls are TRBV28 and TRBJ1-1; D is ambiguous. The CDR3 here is CASSLMAQLNTEAFF. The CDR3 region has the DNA TGTGCCAGCAGTTTAATGGCACAGTTGAACACTGAAGCTTTCTTT.